The 7 T cell receptor beta chains reported below all come from one sample, sequenced in a study of cytomegalovirus exposure and HLA in healthy donors (dated by TCRdb to 2016 to 2017). Receptor libraries were prepared by the immunoSEQ multiplex PCR assay. The multiplex PCR relied on a mix of 60 forward primers for TCR Vbeta segments and 13 reverse primers for TCR Jbeta segments. Imported from immuneACCESS, the table was reduced by TCRdb to in-frame sequences with V and J called. These copies leave out some clones; in studies compared against another copy, an unresolved V gene accounts for under half, and the cause of the remainder is not known. The sample contains about 84,000 clones, 63% of them found a single time. The ten largest clones capture approximately 16% of the sample. The source material was PBMCs. The origin of the receptors is a woman between 40 and 55 years old in good health and CMV-seropositive.

The genes are TRBV27 and TRBJ2-4, with 7 positions matching TRBD2. After removal of 6 bases from V and 6 bases from J, the junction contained 8 bases not matched to a gene. Per germline, CDR1 MNHEY and CDR2 SMNVEV (reference sequence). The CDR3 sequence is 14 residues long. CDR3 region: CASRETGLLNIQYF. CDR3 nucleotides: TGTGCCAGCAGGGAAACGGGACTACTAAACATTCAGTACTTC.

V usage is TRBV28 and J usage is TRBJ1-1; D ambiguous. CDR1 and CDR2 (germline): MDHEN, SYDVKM. This CDR3 contains 13 residues. Trimming removed 7 bases at V and 0 bases at J, with 9 bases between. Here the CDR3 DNA reads TGTGCCAGCAACCTAGAAATGAACACTGAAGCTTTCTTT. Residues: CASNLEMNTEAFF.

This clone was seen a handful of times. The rearrangement links TRBV6-1 to TRBJ1-1; D is undetermined. Trimming cost V 6 bases and J 1 base, with 9 bases left between them. Germline-derived CDR1 and CDR2 are MNHNS and SASEGT. The CDR3 loop spans 13 amino acids. CDR3 region: CASSVSGNTEAFF. CDR3 coding DNA: TGTGCCAGCAGCGTCAGCGGGAACACTGAAGCTTTCTTT.

This chain connects TRBV11-1 to TRBJ2-7; D remains ambiguous. V lost 5 bases, J lost 3 bases, and 8 bases lay in between. The germline V gene has CDR1 SGHAT and CDR2 FQDESV (reference sequence). This CDR3 has 12 amino acids. The CDR3 DNA reads TGTGCCAGCAGCCTCGGTCTCTACGAGCAGTACTTC. Translating gives CASSLGLYEQYF.

The chain employs TRBV4-1 and TRBJ1-1; tentatively, D is TRBD1 (6 bases). The CDR3 spans 15 residues. V shed 0 bases and J shed 10 bases, with 18 bases lying between them. Germline-derived CDR1 and CDR2 are MGHRA and YSYEKL. The CDR3 region has the DNA TGCGCCAGCAGCCAAGATCAAACAGGGATAACCGCAGCTTTCTTT. Encoded protein: CASSQDQTGITAAFF.

The chain links TRBV5-1 to TRBJ2-1, with a weak D call TRBD2 (7 bases). The CDR3 length is 17 residues. V was shortened by 3 bases and J by 10 bases, with 26 bases between the two germline ends. Germline V lookup: CDR1 SGHRS, CDR2 YFSETQ. The CDR3 is CASSSNRGLAALGEQFF. The CDR3 DNA follows: TGCGCCAGCAGCTCTAACCGGGGGCTAGCGGCCCTCGGGGAGCAGTTCTTC. The variable domain in full, completed from reference TRBV5-1 and TRBJ2-1, reads KAGVTQTPRYLIKTRGQQVTLSCSPISGHRSVSWYQQTPGQGLQFLFEYFSETQRNKGNFPGRFSGRQFSNSRSEMNVSTLELGDSALYLCASSSNRGLAALGEQFFGPGTRLTVL.

The CDR3 protein is CASSAAGGDRGDYGYTF. CDR3 sequence (DNA): TGTGCCAGCAGCGCCGCCGGGGGGGACAGGGGGGACTATGGCTACACCTTC. The chain joins TRBV7-9 to TRBJ1-2; 11 positions agree with TRBD1. V lost 5 bases to trimming and J lost 3 bases; unmatched junction nucleotides: 11. CDR3 length equals 17 residues. CDR1 SEHNR and CDR2 FQNEAQ come from the germline V gene (reference sequence).